This TCR beta chain was recorded in a study of blood T cell repertoires in COVID-19. The overall study: PBMCs, B-cell-depleted T cells, or T cells were the source of the cDNA or gDNA that made up the material.

In Seattle, patients joined the study during active infection and were tracked longitudinally. In the authors' workflow: Nucleated cell counts were estimated from reference gene primer amplification. The table came from immunoSEQ multiplex PCR; TCRdb's copy has only in-frame clones and leaves some out. D and trimming were read from the DNA, whereas the V and J calls and clone size are those reported in that table. The profile shows a few hundred thousand clones, around 88% of them singletons. The CDR3 totals 13 residues. Germline lookup yields CDR1 KGHSH and CDR2 LQKENI. V lost 0 bases and J lost 7, with 10 bases in between.

This sequence was found in a woman under 40 with COVID-19, enrolled during active disease. V gene TRBV18 combines with J gene TRBJ2-7; no reliable D call. Sequencing was carried out using peripheral blood. The chain's CDR3 is CASSPPEDWEQYF. CDR3 nucleotide sequence: TGTGCCAGCTCACCACCTGAGGATTGGGAGCAGTACTTC.